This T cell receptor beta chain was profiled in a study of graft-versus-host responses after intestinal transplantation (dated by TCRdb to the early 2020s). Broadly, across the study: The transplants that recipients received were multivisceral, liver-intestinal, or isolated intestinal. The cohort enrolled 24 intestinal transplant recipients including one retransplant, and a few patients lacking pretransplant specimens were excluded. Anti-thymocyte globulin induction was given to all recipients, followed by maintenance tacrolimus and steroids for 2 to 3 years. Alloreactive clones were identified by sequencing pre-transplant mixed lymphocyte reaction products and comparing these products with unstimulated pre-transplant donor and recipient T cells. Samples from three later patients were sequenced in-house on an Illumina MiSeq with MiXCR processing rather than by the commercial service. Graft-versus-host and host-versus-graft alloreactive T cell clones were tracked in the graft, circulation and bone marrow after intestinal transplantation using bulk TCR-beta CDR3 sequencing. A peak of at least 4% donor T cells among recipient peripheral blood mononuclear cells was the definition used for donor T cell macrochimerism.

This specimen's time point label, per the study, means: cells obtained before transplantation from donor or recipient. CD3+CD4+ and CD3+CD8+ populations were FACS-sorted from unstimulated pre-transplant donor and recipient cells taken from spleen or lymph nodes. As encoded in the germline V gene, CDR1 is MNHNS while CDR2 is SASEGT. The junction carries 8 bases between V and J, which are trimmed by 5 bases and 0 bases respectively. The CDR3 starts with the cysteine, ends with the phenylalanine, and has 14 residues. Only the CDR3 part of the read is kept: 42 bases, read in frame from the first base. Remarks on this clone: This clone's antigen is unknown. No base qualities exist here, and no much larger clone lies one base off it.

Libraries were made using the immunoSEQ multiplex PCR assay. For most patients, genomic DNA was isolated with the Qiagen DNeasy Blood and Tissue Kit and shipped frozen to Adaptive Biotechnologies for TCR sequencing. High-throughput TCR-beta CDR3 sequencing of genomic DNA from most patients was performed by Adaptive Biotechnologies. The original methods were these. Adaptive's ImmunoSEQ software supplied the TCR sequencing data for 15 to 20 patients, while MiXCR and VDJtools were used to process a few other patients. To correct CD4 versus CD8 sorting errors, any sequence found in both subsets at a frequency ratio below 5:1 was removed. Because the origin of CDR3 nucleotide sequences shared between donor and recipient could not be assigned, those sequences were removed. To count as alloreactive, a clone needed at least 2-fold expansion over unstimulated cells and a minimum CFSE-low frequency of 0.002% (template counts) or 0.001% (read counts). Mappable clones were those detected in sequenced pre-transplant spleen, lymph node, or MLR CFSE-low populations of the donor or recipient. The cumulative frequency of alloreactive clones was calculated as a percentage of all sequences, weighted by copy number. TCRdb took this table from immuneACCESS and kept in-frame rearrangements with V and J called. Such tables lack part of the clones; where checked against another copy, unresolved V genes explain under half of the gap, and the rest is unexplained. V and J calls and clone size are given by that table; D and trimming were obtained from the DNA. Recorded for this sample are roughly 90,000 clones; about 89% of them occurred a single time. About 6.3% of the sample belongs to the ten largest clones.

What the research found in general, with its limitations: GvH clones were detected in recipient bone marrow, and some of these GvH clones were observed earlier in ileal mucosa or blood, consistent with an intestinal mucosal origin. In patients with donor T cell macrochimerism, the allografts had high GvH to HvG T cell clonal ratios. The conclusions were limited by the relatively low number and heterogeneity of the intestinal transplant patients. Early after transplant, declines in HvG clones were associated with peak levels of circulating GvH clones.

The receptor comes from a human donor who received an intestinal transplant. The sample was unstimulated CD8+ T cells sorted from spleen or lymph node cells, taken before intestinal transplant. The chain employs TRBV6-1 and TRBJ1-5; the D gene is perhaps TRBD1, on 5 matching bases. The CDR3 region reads CASSPQGSNQPQHF. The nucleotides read TGTGCCAGCAGTCCGCAGGGTAGCAATCAGCCCCAGCATTTT.